This passage covers 17 T cell receptor beta chains from one sample sequenced in a study of T cell repertoires in cytomegalovirus infection. TCRdb itself ran the reads through MiXCR, one entry per CDR3 protein. The sample includes 250,000 or so distinct CDR3 sequences, 17% seen only once; the top ten take around 47%. Specimen: CD8+ T cells from PBMCs. These receptors were collected from a human donor in good health (CMV status not recorded). Some clones in this sample may be carry-over from other donors' samples.

This clonotype was seen only a few times. The J gene is TRBJ2-1, the V gene TRBV25-1; D ambiguous. Between the trimmed V and J ends, which lost 7 bases and 5 bases, there was a span of 12 bases. CDR1 is MGHDK and CDR2 is SYGVNS in the germline V gene. This CDR3 contains 13 residues. The CDR3 protein is CASIRASDNEQFF. The CDR3 DNA is TGTGCCAGCATTAGGGCGAGTGACAATGAGCAGTTCTTC. Looking up the rest from reference TRBV25-1 and TRBJ2-1 gives the full variable domain: EADIYQTPRYLVIGTGKKITLECSQTMGHDKMYWYQQDPGMELHLIHYSYGVNSTEKGDLSSESTVSRIRTEHFPLTLESARPSHTSQYLCASIRASDNEQFFGPGTRLTVL.

This clonotype was seen only a few times. The chain is built from TRBV27 and TRBJ2-7; 8 positions agree with TRBD1. CDR1 and CDR2 from the germline V gene are MNHEY and SMNVEV (reference sequence). The CDR3 totals 15 residues. The trim removed 1 base at V and 3 bases at J, leaving 5 bases unmatched. The CDR3 coding sequence is TGTGCCAGCAGTTTATGGCAGGGGGCTGGCTACGAGCAGTACTTC. It specifies CASSLWQGAGYEQYF.

This clonotype was counted many times. The genes are TRBV12-3 or TRBV12-4 and TRBJ2-2; D unresolved. CDR3 length: 12 amino acids. V shed 1 base and J shed 7 bases, with 4 bases lying between them. The CDR3 region has the DNA TGTGCCAGCAGTTTAGAATACGGGGAGCTGTTTTTT. This encodes CASSLEYGELFF.

At least ten counts were recorded for this clonotype. The V gene is TRBV11-1, the J gene TRBJ2-3; TRBD2 matches at 8 bases. The V gene's germline CDR1 is SGHAT and CDR2 FQDESV (reference sequence). The ends lost 5 bases at V and 0 bases at J; junction bases unmatched: 4. The CDR3 runs to 15 residues. CDR3 sequence (DNA): TGTGCCAGCAGCCCGGGACTAGGCAGCACAGATACGCAGTATTTT. Translation gives CASSPGLGSTDTQYF.

This clonotype occurred many times. The chain is built from TRBV20-1 and TRBJ2-2, with 8 bases aligning to TRBD1. Germline V gene lookup returns CDR1 DFQATT and CDR2 SNEGSKA (reference sequence). After removal of 0 bases from V and 3 bases from J, the junction contained 6 bases not matched to a gene. The CDR3 consists of 16 residues. CDR3 coding DNA: TGCAGTGCTAGAGATACCCACAGGGGGGACACCGGGGAGCTGTTTTTT. Protein product: CSARDTHRGDTGELFF.

This clonotype came up a few times. V is TRBV27 and J is TRBJ1-5; D gene ambiguous. The CDR3 spans 17 residues. The V end lost 5 bases, the J end lost 5 bases, and 22 bases lay between the germline ends. The germline V gene encodes CDR1 MNHEY and CDR2 SMNVEV (reference sequence). CDR3 amino acids: CASSAIPDGSGDQPQHF. The CDR3 region has the DNA TGTGCCAGCAGTGCAATCCCTGATGGGTCCGGGGATCAGCCCCAGCATTTT.

The V call is TRBV7-9, the J call TRBJ2-7; D may be TRBD1 (8 bases). Germline lookup yields CDR1 SEHNR and CDR2 FQNEAQ (reference sequence). The CDR3 loop spans 17 amino acids. Between the trimmed V and J ends, which lost 3 bases and 3 bases, there was a span of 21 bases. Here the CDR3 DNA reads TGTGCCAGCAGCTTCCTTAGGGGGGGGGGACAGGACTACGAGCAGTACTTC. This sequence encodes CASSFLRGGGQDYEQYF.

The CDR3 loop reads CSARSRGYSGNTIYF. CDR3 bases: TGCAGTGCTAGGTCTCGGGGCTACTCTGGAAACACCATATATTTT. The chain joins TRBV20-1 to TRBJ1-3, with a tentative D call TRBD1 (5 bases). The V end lost 3 bases, the J end lost 0 bases, and 12 bases lay between the germline ends. The CDR3 spans 15 residues. Per the germline V gene, CDR1 is DFQATT and CDR2 is SNEGSKA (reference sequence).

This clonotype was counted only a few times. The chain recombines TRBV7-9 with TRBJ2-3; 13 bases line up with TRBD2. The CDR3 is made up of 18 amino acids. Looked up from germline, CDR1 is SEHNR and CDR2 is FQNEAQ (reference sequence). V shed 4 bases and J 2 bases; nucleotides not matched to a gene: 9. The CDR3 loop is CASSSPWTSGGNTDTQYF. CDR3 nucleotide sequence: TGTGCCAGCAGCTCGCCCTGGACTAGCGGGGGAAACACAGATACGCAGTATTTT.

The V gene is TRBV5-5, the J gene TRBJ1-2; D not certain. The CDR3 consists of 16 residues. In germline, CDR1 is SGHKS, CDR2 YYEKEE (reference sequence). Trimming stripped 0 bases from V and 4 bases from J, with 16 bases between. This chain's CDR3 is CASSLVRAPVGYGYTF. The CDR3 DNA reads TGTGCCAGCAGCTTGGTCCGGGCCCCAGTCGGCTATGGCTACACCTTC.

This clonotype was seen repeatedly, ten times or more. The chain uses TRBV6-1 and TRBJ2-6, with 7 bases fitting TRBD2. The V gene end was trimmed by 4 bases and the J gene end by 0 bases; junction bases not matched to a gene: 9. The V gene's germline CDR1 is MNHNS and CDR2 SASEGT. The CDR3 extends over 18 amino acids. In DNA form, the CDR3 reads TGTGCCAGCAGTGTGGGGCTTTGGGGGGGCTCTGGGGCCAACGTCCTGACTTTC. Protein product: CASSVGLWGGSGANVLTF.

In its sample, this clonotype was seen a few times. The chain is built from TRBV12-3 or TRBV12-4 and TRBJ2-5, with 8 bases matching TRBD1. CDR3 length equals 18 residues. Germline trimming cut 2 bases from V and 1 base from J; bases unmatched to any gene: 12. CDR3 region: CASSLFPPDRAPQETQYF. In nucleotides, the CDR3 is TGTGCCAGCAGTTTATTTCCCCCGGACAGGGCACCCCAAGAGACCCAGTACTTC.

This clonotype came up a few times. The rearrangement joins TRBV20-1 to TRBJ2-7; D remains unclear. Germline V gene sequence: CDR1 DFQATT, CDR2 SNEGSKA (reference sequence). Trimming took off 3 bases at V and 4 bases at J, with 19 bases between the two ends. The CDR3 is 15 residues long. The CDR3 sequence: CSARPRADVSYEQYF. The CDR3 bases are TGCAGTGCTAGGCCAAGGGCGGATGTTTCATACGAGCAGTACTTC.

This chain links TRBV10-3 with TRBJ1-1; TRBD1 aligns across 8 bases. The V gene's germline CDR1 is ENHRY and CDR2 SYGVKD. This CDR3 is 14 amino acids long. J gave up 3 bases and V 7 bases, and 7 bases lay outside the gene matches. CDR3 nucleotides: TGTGCCATCACTCCGACAGGGGAGGACACTGAAGCTTTCTTT. Translated: CAITPTGEDTEAFF.

The chain uses TRBV6-2 or TRBV6-3 and TRBJ2-2; TRBD1 matches at 9 bases. The CDR3 covers 19 residues. With V trimmed by 6 bases and J by 3 bases, 17 bases remained unmatched. From germline, CDR1 is MNHEY and CDR2 SVGEGT. For the CDR3, the DNA is TGTGCCAGCAGCTTCCCAGCCCTATGGACAGGGGCCGACACCGGGGAGCTGTTTTTT. Translating gives CASSFPALWTGADTGELFF.

This chain connects TRBV6-5 to TRBJ2-3; D ambiguous. Trimming removed 2 bases from V and 4 bases from J, with 10 bases in between. There are 14 residues in the CDR3. Per the germline V gene, CDR1 is MNHEY and CDR2 is SVGAGI. The CDR3 DNA follows: TGTGCCAGCAGTTACGTCAGGCAGGCAGATACGCAGTATTTT. Protein: CASSYVRQADTQYF.

This clonotype was counted ten times or more. J is TRBJ2-5 and V is TRBV28; 7 bases map to TRBD1. The V gene end was trimmed by 2 bases and the J gene end by 5 bases; junction bases not matched to a gene: 2. Germline V gene data show CDR1 as MDHEN and CDR2 as SYDVKM. The length of the CDR3 is 13 residues. The CDR3 loop is CASSLVDRETQYF. CDR3 DNA sequence: TGTGCCAGCAGTTTAGTGGACAGGGAGACCCAGTACTTC.